This T cell receptor (beta chain) was obtained from a study of blood T cell repertoires in COVID-19 (dated by TCRdb to the early 2020s). Study-wide context: The collaborator samples originated in the United States, Italy and Spain and spanned the acute and convalescent phases of COVID-19. The material from the prospective study consisted of cDNA or gDNA derived from T cells, B-cell-depleted T cells, or PBMCs. Deeply sampled blood TCRbeta repertoires from subjects exposed to, actively infected with, or recovered from COVID-19 were included in the dataset. The repertoires were made available in a free public database intended to serve as a resource for research on the immune response to SARS-CoV-2. Samples were obtained from the ongoing ImmuneRACE study (first 160 participants) and from over 1,000 subjects provided by 6 global collaborators. Sample metadata almost always included a de-identified subject ID, COVID-19 status, age in years and sex. Where HLA class I and class II types were available, the types were taken from metadata supplied by the sample provider, not from assay-based typing. On the study overall, not on this receptor specifically: How much clinical and demographic metadata was included differed by source and by participant, and the metadata was provided uncurated.

TCRbeta CDR3 regions were amplified from genomic DNA using the immunoSEQ Assay, a bias-controlled multiplex PCR. Concerning the study's data processing: Within the assay, amplification of reference gene primers was used to estimate how many nucleated cells each sample contained. To quantify the absolute abundance of each unique TCRbeta CDR3 rearrangement, sequence reads were collapsed and filtered. For each sample, productive Simpson clonality was calculated as the square root of Simpson's diversity index across productive rearrangements. In its TCRdb copy, this immuneACCESS table keeps in-frame sequences only and misses some clones. Where compared with another copy, unresolved V genes explain less than half of these, and the others have no known cause. That table supplies the V and J calls and clone size; D and trimming were determined from the DNA. The sample table lists 180,000 or so clones, about 79% of them with a count of one. The biggest ten clones account for nearly 15% of the sample.

Worth noting for this clone: Its antigen target is currently unknown. Per-base qualities were not stored, and no clone one base away is much larger.

Participants in the prospective study were aged roughly 18 to 89 years, lived in about two dozen United States geographic areas, and enrolled through a virtual design. In the prospective study, participants were assigned to cohorts based on the clinical history participants reported in a screening survey and a study questionnaire. Recovered participants in ImmuneRACE Cohort 3 were defined as having two consecutive negative NP/OP PCR tests, clearance from a healthcare professional, or resolution of symptoms. Each participant in the prospective study had whole blood, serum and a nasopharyngeal or oropharyngeal swab collected by mobile phlebotomists. Additional blood draws and questionnaires over a roughly two-month period could optionally be provided by prospective study participants. Before DNA extraction, blood samples from the prospective study were shipped at room temperature or frozen. Based on the germline V gene (reference sequence), the CDR1 and CDR2 sequences are MNHNY and SVGAGI. Trimming takes 6 bases from V and 11 bases from J, and the germline ends sit 16 bases apart. Including the terminal cysteine and phenylalanine, the CDR3 comprises 12 residues. Kept here is only the CDR3 DNA, which spans 36 bases and is read in frame from base 1.

This receptor was obtained from a man in his fifties or sixties who had recovered from COVID-19. This chain joins TRBV6-6 to TRBJ1-1; TRBD1 might be the D gene, on 5 matching bases. The source material was PBMCs or T cells enriched from blood (not recorded which). The nucleotide sequence is TGTGCCAGCAGCGGACATAAGGTCGGGGCTTTCTTT. Its coded protein is CASSGHKVGAFF.